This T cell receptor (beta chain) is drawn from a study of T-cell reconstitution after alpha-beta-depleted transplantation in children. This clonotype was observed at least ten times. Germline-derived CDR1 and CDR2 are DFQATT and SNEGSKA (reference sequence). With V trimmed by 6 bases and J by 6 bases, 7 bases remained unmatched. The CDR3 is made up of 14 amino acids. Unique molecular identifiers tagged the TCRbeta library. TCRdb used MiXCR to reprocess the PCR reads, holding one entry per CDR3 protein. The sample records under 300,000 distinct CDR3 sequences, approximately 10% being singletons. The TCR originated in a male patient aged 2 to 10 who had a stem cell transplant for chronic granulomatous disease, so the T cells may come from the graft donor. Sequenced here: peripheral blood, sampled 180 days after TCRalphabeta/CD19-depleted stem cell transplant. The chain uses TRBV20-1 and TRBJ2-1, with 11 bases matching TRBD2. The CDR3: CSANSGREPNEQFF. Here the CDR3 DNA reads TGCAGTGCAAATAGCGGGAGGGAACCCAATGAGCAGTTCTTC.